This entry features one T cell receptor beta chain sequence. Its target is unknown. The source of the sample is a study of cytomegalovirus exposure and HLA in healthy donors. About the research overall: Genetic ancestry analysis placed over 75% of the 398 donors that were genotyped in the Caucasian-associated cluster. Whole-study results and caveats: The classifier, whose performance was assessed in both the original and validation cohorts, reportedly diagnosed cytomegalovirus status with high specificity and sensitivity. Overall, approximately 180 TCR beta chains were annotated as cytomegalovirus-associated. Earlier analysis yielded a pattern in which most TCR beta V segments were productive about 87% or about 30% of the time.

It was with 60 Vbeta and 13 Jbeta primers that the PCR ran. Sequencing was performed with immunoSEQ multiplex PCR; in TCRdb, only in-frame clones are kept and a portion is missing. Of under 200,000 clones in the sample, around 73% are singletons; the top ten hold 5.4%. The CDR3 has 14 residues. The V segment lost 8 bases and the J segment 2 bases; nucleotides outside the gene matches: 8. Germline V CDR1 and CDR2: MDHEN, SYDVKM. The sample comprised PBMCs. This chain links TRBV28 with TRBJ1-1, with 7 positions matching TRBD1. The receptor was isolated from a woman aged 18-29 years in good health and CMV-seropositive. The CDR3 DNA follows: TGTGCCAGCCCCCCCTTAGGGGGCAACACTGAAGCTTTCTTT. Its protein product is CASPPLGGNTEAFF.